This TCR beta chain emerged from a study of response to subunit inactivated influenza vaccine. Using its own MiXCR run on the RT-PCR reads, TCRdb lists one record per CDR3 protein. The sample records about 500,000 distinct CDR3 sequences, about 15% being singletons. Remarks on this clonotype: The germline gene is not matched at one end of the junction; a read error may be the cause.

From germline, CDR1 is KGHDR and CDR2 SFDVKD. This CDR3 contains 15 residues. The source of this sequence is a man in his fifties or sixties who received an inactivated influenza vaccine. Sequenced here: CD4+ T cells sorted from PBMCs, sampled less than 30 months after vaccination. The rearrangement joins TRBV24-1 to TRBJ2-5; D is unclear. CDR3 nucleotide sequence: TGTGCCACCAGTGACCTCGACTCTCTCCAAGATACCCAGTACTTC. It translates to CATSDLDSLQDTQYF.